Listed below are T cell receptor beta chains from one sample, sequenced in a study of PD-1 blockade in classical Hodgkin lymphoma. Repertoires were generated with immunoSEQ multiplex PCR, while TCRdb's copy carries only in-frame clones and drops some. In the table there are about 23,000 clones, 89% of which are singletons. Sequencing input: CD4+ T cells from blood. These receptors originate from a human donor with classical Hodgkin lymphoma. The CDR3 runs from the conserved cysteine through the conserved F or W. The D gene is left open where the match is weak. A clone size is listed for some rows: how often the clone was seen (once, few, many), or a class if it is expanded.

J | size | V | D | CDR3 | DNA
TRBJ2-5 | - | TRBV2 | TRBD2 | CASRGGLAGETQYF | TGTGCCAGCAGAGGGGGACTAGCCGGTGAGACCCAGTACTTC
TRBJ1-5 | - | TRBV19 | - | CASSIFASAGPGSNQPQHF | TGTGCCAGTAGTATTTTCGCTTCCGCAGGCCCTGGGAGCAATCAGCCCCAGCATTTT
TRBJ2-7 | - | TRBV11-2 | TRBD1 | CASSFGTGTFYEQYF | TGTGCCAGCAGCTTTGGGACAGGGACATTCTACGAGCAGTACTTC
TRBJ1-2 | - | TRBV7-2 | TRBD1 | CASSRGQGYGYTF | TGTGCCAGCAGCCGAGGACAGGGGTATGGCTACACCTTC
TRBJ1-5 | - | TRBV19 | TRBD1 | CASSIGQGGQPQHF | TGTGCCAGTAGTATAGGACAGGGTGGCCAGCCCCAGCATTTT
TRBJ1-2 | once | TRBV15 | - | CATSSPRAGWGYTF | TGTGCCACCAGCAGTCCCCGGGCAGGGTGGGGCTACACCTTC
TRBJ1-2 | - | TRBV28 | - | CASSLEYGYTF | TGTGCCAGCAGCCTAGAGTATGGCTACACCTTC
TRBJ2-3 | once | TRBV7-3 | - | CASSLQGQRTDTQYF | TGTGCCAGCAGCTTACAAGGACAACGCACAGATACGCAGTATTTT
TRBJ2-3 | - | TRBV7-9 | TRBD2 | CASSPPGLAGGSDTQYF | TGTGCCAGCAGCCCACCGGGACTAGCGGGAGGAAGTGATACGCAGTATTTT
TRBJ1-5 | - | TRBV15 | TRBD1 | CATSSPPGQVINQPQHF | TGTGCCACCAGCTCCCCCCCGGGACAGGTGATAAATCAGCCCCAGCATTTT
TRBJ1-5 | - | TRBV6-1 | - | CASSEGTGGQPQHF | TGTGCCAGCAGTGAAGGCACCGGCGGGCAGCCCCAGCATTTT
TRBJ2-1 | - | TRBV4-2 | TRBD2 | CASSPTAGGPYNEQFF | TGTGCCAGCAGCCCAACGGCGGGGGGGCCATACAATGAGCAGTTCTTC
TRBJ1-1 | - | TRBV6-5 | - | CASSYSGGALNTEAFF | TGTGCCAGCAGTTACTCTGGTGGGGCCTTGAACACTGAAGCTTTCTTT
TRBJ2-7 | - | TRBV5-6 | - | CASSFYRTDLYEQYF | TGTGCCAGCAGCTTCTACAGGACAGATCTCTACGAGCAGTACTTC
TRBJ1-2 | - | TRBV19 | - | CATKDSYGYTF | TGTGCCACCAAGGACAGCTATGGCTACACCTTC
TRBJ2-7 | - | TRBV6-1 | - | CATAYEQYF | TGTGCCACCGCCTACGAGCAGTACTTC
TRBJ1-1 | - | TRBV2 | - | CASSEGTNTEAFF | TGTGCCAGCAGTGAGGGTACGAACACTGAAGCTTTCTTT
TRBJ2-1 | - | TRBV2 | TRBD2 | CASTLLAGTYNEQFF | TGTGCCAGCACCCTACTAGCGGGAACCTACAATGAGCAGTTCTTC
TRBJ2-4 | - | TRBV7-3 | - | CASSLMVVPVGGKNIQYF | TGTGCCAGCAGCTTAATGGTGGTCCCGGTAGGGGGCAAAAACATTCAGTACTTC
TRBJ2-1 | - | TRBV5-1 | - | CASGRWDGSYNEQFF | TGCGCCAGCGGGAGGTGGGACGGCTCCTACAATGAGCAGTTCTTC
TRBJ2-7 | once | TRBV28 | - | CASSSLEQYF | TGTGCCAGCAGTTCTCTCGAGCAGTACTTC
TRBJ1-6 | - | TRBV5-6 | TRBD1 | CASSLGPGTGGGSPLHF | TGTGCCAGCAGCTTGGGCCCGGGGACAGGGGGAGGTTCACCCCTCCACTTT
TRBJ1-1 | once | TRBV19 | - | CASRARLAAAAGTEAFF | TGTGCCAGTAGGGCCCGACTGGCCGCGGCAGCAGGCACTGAAGCTTTCTTT
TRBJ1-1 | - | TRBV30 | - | CAWSRNVGVRGTEAFF | TGTGCCTGGAGCCGAAACGTCGGGGTCAGGGGCACTGAAGCTTTCTTT
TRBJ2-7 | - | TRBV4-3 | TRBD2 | CASSQDLAGVYEQYF | TGCGCCAGCAGCCAAGATCTAGCGGGGGTCTACGAGCAGTACTTC
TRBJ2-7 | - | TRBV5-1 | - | CASSIDRNYEQYF | TGCGCCAGCAGCATCGACAGGAACTACGAGCAGTACTTC
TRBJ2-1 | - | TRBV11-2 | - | CASSLTGYNEQFF | TGTGCCAGCAGCTTAACGGGATACAATGAGCAGTTCTTC
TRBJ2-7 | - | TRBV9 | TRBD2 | CASSVGPGTSRYEQYF | TGTGCCAGCAGCGTAGGCCCCGGGACTAGCAGGTACGAGCAGTACTTC
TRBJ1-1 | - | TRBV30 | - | CAWSVRKADTEAFF | TGTGCCTGGAGTGTACGTAAGGCGGACACTGAAGCTTTCTTT
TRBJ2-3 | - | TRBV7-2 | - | CASSSPGVLVTDTQYF | TGTGCCAGCAGCTCCCCGGGGGTTTTAGTTACAGATACGCAGTATTTT
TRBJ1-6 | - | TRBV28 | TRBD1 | CASSFVGQGNSPLHF | TGTGCCAGCAGTTTTGTCGGACAGGGTAATTCACCCCTCCACTTT
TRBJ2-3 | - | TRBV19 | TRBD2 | CASSIRLAGSTDTQYF | TGTGCCAGTAGTATACGACTAGCGGGGAGCACAGATACGCAGTATTTT
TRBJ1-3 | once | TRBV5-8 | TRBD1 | CASSRDSSNPNTIYF | TGTGCCAGCAGCCGGGACAGCTCTAATCCAAACACCATATATTTT
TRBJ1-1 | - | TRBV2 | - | CASSERTLPNAEAFF | TGTGCCAGCAGTGAACGTACCCTCCCAAACGCTGAAGCTTTCTTT
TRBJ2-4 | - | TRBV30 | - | CAWDEAKNIQYF | TGTGCCTGGGACGAGGCCAAAAACATTCAGTACTTC
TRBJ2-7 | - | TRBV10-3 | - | CAISERDVSYEQYF | TGTGCCATCAGTGAGAGGGATGTCTCCTACGAGCAGTACTTC
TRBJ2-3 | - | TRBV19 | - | CASTPPGGTDTQYF | TGTGCCAGTACCCCTCCCGGGGGCACAGATACGCAGTATTTT
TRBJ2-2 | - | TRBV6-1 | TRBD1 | CASMRDRGRSGELFF | TGTGCCAGCATGAGGGACAGGGGGCGGTCCGGGGAGCTGTTTTTT
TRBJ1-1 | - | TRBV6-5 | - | CASSYRSNTEAFF | TGTGCCAGCAGTTATAGATCGAACACTGAAGCTTTCTTT
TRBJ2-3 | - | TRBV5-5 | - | CASSSGPGVDTQYF | TGTGCCAGCAGCTCTGGGCCAGGGGTGGATACGCAGTATTTT
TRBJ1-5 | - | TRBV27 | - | CASSPHRGLGGHNQPQHF | TGTGCCAGCAGTCCCCACCGGGGGTTGGGGGGACACAATCAGCCCCAGCATTTT
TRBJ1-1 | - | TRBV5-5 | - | CASTSGTTNTEAFF | TGTGCCAGCACCTCCGGGACAACGAACACTGAAGCTTTCTTT
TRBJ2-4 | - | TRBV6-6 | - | CASSDLRGLHQYF | TGTGCCAGCAGCGACTTGAGGGGTCTCCATCAGTACTTC
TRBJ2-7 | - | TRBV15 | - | CATSRETGFYEQYF | TGTGCCACCAGCAGAGAGACTGGGTTCTACGAGCAGTACTTC
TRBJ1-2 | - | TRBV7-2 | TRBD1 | CASSQGQGRGGYTF | TGTGCCAGCAGCCAGGGACAGGGGAGGGGAGGCTACACCTTC
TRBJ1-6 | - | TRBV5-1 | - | CASSLAQFSPLHF | TGCGCCAGCAGCTTGGCTCAGTTTTCACCCCTCCACTTT
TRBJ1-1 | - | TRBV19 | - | CASSTRLPNTEAFF | TGTGCCAGTAGTACTCGCCTGCCGAACACTGAAGCTTTCTTT
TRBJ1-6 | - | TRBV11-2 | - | CASSSPTMGYNSPLHF | TGTGCCAGCAGCTCTCCGACAATGGGGTATAATTCACCCCTCCACTTT
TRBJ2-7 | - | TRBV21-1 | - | CASSKFLAETYEQYF | TGTGCCAGCAGCAAATTTCTAGCGGAAACCTACGAGCAGTACTTC
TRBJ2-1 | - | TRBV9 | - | CASSAGDAYNEQFF | TGTGCCAGCAGCGCGGGGGATGCCTACAATGAGCAGTTCTTC
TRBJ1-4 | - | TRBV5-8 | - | CASSRGQLPASELFF | TGTGCCAGCAGCAGAGGACAGCTGCCAGCGAGCGAACTGTTTTTT
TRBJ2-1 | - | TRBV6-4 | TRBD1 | CASSSLQGRNEQFF | TGTGCCAGCAGTTCGTTACAGGGGCGGAATGAGCAGTTCTTC
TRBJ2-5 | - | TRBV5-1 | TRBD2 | CASSPGTSGVQETQYF | TGCGCCAGCAGCCCCGGGACTAGCGGGGTACAAGAGACCCAGTACTTC
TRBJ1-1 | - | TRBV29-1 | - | CSVEDLQPNTEAFF | TGCAGCGTTGAAGATCTTCAACCGAACACTGAAGCTTTCTTT
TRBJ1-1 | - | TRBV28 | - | CASSPPGFEAFF | TGTGCCAGCAGCCCCCCTGGTTTTGAAGCTTTCTTT
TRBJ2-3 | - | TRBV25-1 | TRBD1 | CASAGTVTDTQYF | TGTGCCAGCGCCGGGACAGTGACAGATACGCAGTATTTT
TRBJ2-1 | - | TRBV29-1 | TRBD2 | CSAGRRLAGGHTAREQFF | TGCAGCGCTGGGCGTCGGCTAGCGGGGGGCCATACGGCCCGTGAGCAGTTCTTC
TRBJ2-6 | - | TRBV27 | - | CASRILAGANVLTF | TGTGCCAGCAGAATTTTGGCTGGGGCCAACGTCCTGACTTTC
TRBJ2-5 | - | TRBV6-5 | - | CASARGAETQYF | TGTGCCAGTGCGCGGGGCGCAGAGACCCAGTACTTC
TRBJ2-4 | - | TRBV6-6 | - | CAPRNIQYF | TGTGCCCCGCGAAACATTCAGTACTTC